This entry concerns a single TCR beta chain. Its cognate antigen has yet to be identified. No much larger clonotype is one base removed from it; base qualities were not supplied. As encoded in the germline V gene, CDR1 is MNHEY while CDR2 is SVGEGT. From the cysteine through the phenylalanine, the CDR3 covers 15 amino acids. Just the 45-base CDR3 DNA is kept, in frame starting at base 1. Trimming takes 6 bases off V and 3 bases off J; junction bases not matched to a gene: 5. TCRbeta CDR3 regions were amplified from genomic DNA by means of the immunoSEQ Assay, a bias-controlled multiplex PCR. For the original study's pipeline: The number of nucleated cells in each sample was estimated from the amplification of reference gene primers within the assay. To quantify the absolute abundance of each unique TCRbeta CDR3 rearrangement, sequence reads were collapsed and filtered. For each sample, productive Simpson clonality was calculated as the square root of Simpson's diversity index across productive rearrangements. Here the immuneACCESS table is served through TCRdb, limited to in-frame sequences with V and J called. Missing clones are a known gap in these copies; in checked studies unresolved V genes cover under half, and the rest lacks a known reason. That table is the source of V, J and clone size, and D and trimming were worked out from the DNA. The sample table holds 150,000 to 180,000 clones, of which roughly 80% were seen once. Of the sample, approximately 32% falls within the top ten clones.

The data were taken from a study of blood T cell repertoires in COVID-19 (TCRdb year 2020). Regarding the study in general: The collaborator samples originated in the United States, Italy and Spain and spanned the acute and convalescent phases of COVID-19. The material from the prospective study consisted of cDNA or gDNA derived from T cells, B-cell-depleted T cells, or PBMCs. HLA class I and class II types, where available, came from metadata supplied by the sample provider rather than from assay-based typing. Nearly every sample came with metadata listing a de-identified subject ID, COVID-19 status, age in years and sex. The dataset comprised deeply sampled blood TCRbeta repertoires from subjects exposed to, actively infected with, or recovered from COVID-19. The repertoires were released in a freely available public database meant as a resource for research on the immune response to SARS-CoV-2. Samples came from the ongoing ImmuneRACE study (first 160 participants) plus 1,254 subjects from 6 global collaborators. What the study reported, not specific to this receptor: The quantity of clinical and demographic metadata differed by source and by participant and was supplied without curation.

Whole blood was collected in K2EDTA tubes by collaborating institutions according to the institutions' own protocols. For TCRbeta analysis, collaborators shipped samples in one of three forms: frozen whole blood, isolated PBMCs, or DNA extracted from either of those sample types. Sequenced input: peripheral blood. The sequence derives from an older woman with acute or convalescent COVID-19. This sequence uses TRBV6-2 or TRBV6-3 and TRBJ2-1; TRBD2 agrees with 10 junctional bases. In nucleotides, the sequence is TGTGCCAGCAGCTTAGCGGGGGGAATCTACAATGAGCAGTTCTTC. It translates as CASSLAGGIYNEQFF.